One sample yielded the 21 T cell receptor beta chains listed below, sequenced in a study of CD8+CD57+ T cells in acquired aplastic anemia. By flow cytometry, patients selected for sequencing had shown an expansion of CD8+CD57+ cells. The use of genomic DNA as template underpinned the TCR beta VDJ and CDR3 profiling. TCRdb fed the reads into MiXCR, producing one record per CDR3 protein. The table records under 500,000 distinct CDR3 sequences, around 32% of them present only once. The sequenced sample was sorted CD4+, CD8+, or CD8+CD57+ T cells (not recorded which) from PBMCs. The receptors were gathered from a human donor with aplastic anemia.

The V and J genes are TRBV9 and TRBJ2-7; 15 bases are shared with TRBD2. The CDR3 has 16 residues. Germline trimming cut 0 bases from V and 5 bases from J; bases unmatched to any gene: 3. CDR1 and CDR2 from the germline V gene are SGDLS and YYNGEE. CDR3 in amino acids: CASSVGTSGGADEQYF. Here the CDR3 DNA reads TGTGCCAGCAGCGTAGGGACTAGCGGGGGGGCCGACGAGCAGTACTTC.

This clonotype was recorded many times. This rearrangement joins TRBV6-1 to TRBJ1-5; 7 bases match TRBD1. Germline V lookup: CDR1 MNHNS, CDR2 SASEGT. The V segment lost 6 bases and the J segment 7 bases; nucleotides outside the gene matches: 6. The CDR3 consists of 13 residues. CDR3 amino acids: CASSDRDGQPQHF. The CDR3 bases are TGTGCCAGCAGCGACAGGGACGGGCAGCCCCAGCATTTT.

This clonotype was counted at least ten times. The chain joins TRBV20-1 to TRBJ1-2; D might be TRBD1 (5 bases). The V gene lost 6 bases and the J gene lost 3 bases, with 17 bases spanning the gap. The CDR3 is made up of 14 amino acids. Germline CDR1 and CDR2: DFQATT and SNEGSKA (reference sequence). CDR3 nucleotide sequence: TGCAGTGCCCAAAGACAGCATTCTGACTATGGCTACACCTTC. Translating it yields CSAQRQHSDYGYTF.

Remarks on this clonotype: Being one base from a much bigger clone, this may be a read error. V usage is TRBV5-1 and J usage is TRBJ1-6, with a tentative D call TRBD1 (5 bases). The CDR3 totals 14 residues. The ends were cut back, 0 bases at V and 9 bases at J, with 10 bases in the middle. CDR1 and CDR2 (germline): SGHRS, YFSETQ. The CDR3 sequence is CASSLGQWSSPLHF. The CDR3 DNA reads as TGCGCCAGCAGCTTGGGACAGTGGAGTTCACCCCTCCACTTT.

As to this clonotype: A much larger clone sits a single nucleotide away, making a read error possible. In this CDR3 the conserved last residue, phenylalanine or tryptophan, is missing, so a read error is likely. The chain employs TRBV11-2 and TRBJ1-5; TRBD1 matches at 7 bases. There are 14 residues in the CDR3. Germline loops: CDR1 SGHAT, CDR2 FQNNGV. With V trimmed by 3 bases and J by 6 bases, 5 bases remained unmatched. DNA of the CDR3: TGTGCCAGCAGCTTTACAGGGGAGGGTCAGCCCCAGCATCTT. Translating gives CASSFTGEGQPQHL.

The rearrangement links TRBV9 to TRBJ2-5; TRBD2 matches 11 bases. V shed 0 bases and J 2 bases; nucleotides not matched to a gene: 3. CDR3 length: 16 residues. Germline V gives CDR1 SGDLS, CDR2 YYNGEE. CDR3: CASSVDLAGGQETQYF. CDR3 nucleotide sequence: TGTGCCAGCAGCGTAGATCTAGCGGGGGGACAAGAGACCCAGTACTTC. The full variable domain, with the rest looked up from reference TRBV9 and TRBJ2-5, is DSGVTQTPKHLITATGQRVTLRCSPRSGDLSVYWYQQSLDQGLQFLIQYYNGEERAKGNILERFSAQQFPDLHSELNLSSLELGDSALYFCASSVDLAGGQETQYFGPGTRLLVL.

This clonotype has only a few counts. This chain joins TRBV6-1 and TRBJ2-7, with D perhaps matching TRBD1 or TRBD2 (5 bases each). This CDR3 comprises 11 residues. V was trimmed by 11 bases and J by 2 bases, leaving 10 bases between them. Per germline, CDR1 MNHNS and CDR2 SASEGT. CDR3 sequence reads: CAGGFTYEQYF. CDR3 DNA sequence: TGTGCCGGGGGTTTTACCTACGAGCAGTACTTC.

The chain recombines TRBV19 with TRBJ2-1, with D possibly TRBD2 on 6 matching bases. CDR1 and CDR2 (germline): LNHDA, SQIVND (reference sequence). This CDR3 has 16 residues. V was pared by 11 bases and J by 0 bases, with 20 bases between. The CDR3 sequence: CAFYKGGGGSYNEQFF. In DNA, the CDR3 is TGTGCCTTCTATAAGGGTGGGGGAGGCTCCTACAATGAGCAGTTCTTC.

V usage is TRBV7-9 and J usage is TRBJ1-1; 9 bases are a match to TRBD1. This CDR3 region has 15 residues. CDR1 is SEHNR, CDR2 FQNEAQ, per germline (reference sequence). Germline trimming cut 0 bases from V and 3 bases from J; bases unmatched to any gene: 2. The CDR3 here is CASSLAGTGHTEAFF. The CDR3 DNA is TGTGCCAGCAGCTTAGCAGGGACAGGGCACACTGAAGCTTTCTTT.

In its sample, this clonotype was seen a few times. V and J are TRBV18 and TRBJ1-2; tentatively, D is TRBD1 (5 bases). This CDR3 has 14 amino acids. The germline gives CDR1 KGHSH, CDR2 LQKENI. The V end lost 1 base, the J end lost 4 bases, and 10 bases lay between the germline ends. CDR3 nucleotides: TGTGCCAGCTCACCACTCGACACAGGCTATGGCTACACCTTC. As protein: CASSPLDTGYGYTF.

This clonotype was detected only once. The J gene is TRBJ2-1, the V gene TRBV25-1; D might be TRBD2 (6 bases). Per the germline V gene, CDR1 is MGHDK and CDR2 is SYGVNS. Trimming cost V 7 bases and J 4 bases, with 14 bases left between them. The CDR3 runs to 14 residues. CDR3 sequence: CASTVPGGYNEQFF. The CDR3 DNA is TGTGCCAGCACCGTCCCAGGAGGGTACAATGAGCAGTTCTTC.

This clonotype has just a few counts. The V call is TRBV10-3, the J call TRBJ1-6; a possible D gene is TRBD1 (6 bases). Germline V gene data show CDR1 as ENHRY and CDR2 as SYGVKD. This CDR3 has 15 amino acids. V was pared by 4 bases and J by 8 bases, with 15 bases between. CDR3 bases: TGTGCCATCAGTGGGCCGGACAGATGGGATTCACCCCTCCACTTT. Its translation is CAISGPDRWDSPLHF.

This clonotype came up a few times. CDR3 amino acids: CSARGWTSGGYGYTF. The CDR3 DNA follows: TGCAGTGCTAGAGGTTGGACCTCTGGAGGATATGGCTACACCTTC. The V gene is TRBV20-1, the J gene TRBJ1-2; D is unresolved. V lost 1 base, J lost 5 bases, and 17 bases lay in between. There are 15 residues in the CDR3. The germline V gene has CDR1 DFQATT and CDR2 SNEGSKA (reference sequence).

This clonotype was seen at least ten times. The chain joins TRBV7-9 to TRBJ1-4; 7 positions match TRBD1. V lost 1 base and J lost 2; bases outside the gene matches: 1. Germline V gene lookup returns CDR1 SEHNR and CDR2 FQNEAQ (reference sequence). The length of the CDR3 is 15 residues. This CDR3 is CASSLGQGTNEKLFF. CDR3 DNA: TGTGCCAGCAGCTTAGGACAGGGTACTAATGAAAAACTGTTTTTT. The full variable domain, with the rest looked up from reference TRBV7-9 and TRBJ1-4, is DTGVSQNPRHKITKRGQNVTFRCDPISEHNRLYWYRQTLGQGPEFLTYFQNEAQLEKSRLLSDRFSAERPKGSFSTLEIQRTEQGDSAMYLCASSLGQGTNEKLFFGSGTQLSVL.

In this sample, this clonotype turned up many times. The V call is TRBV9, the J call TRBJ2-3, with no clear D. The length of the CDR3 is 14 residues. Germline V gene sequence: CDR1 SGDLS, CDR2 YYNGEE. V was pared by 2 bases and J by 2 bases, with 9 bases between. The chain's CDR3 is CASSVFDDTDTQYF. DNA of the CDR3: TGTGCCAGCAGCGTGTTTGATGACACAGATACGCAGTATTTT.

This clonotype showed up many times. The V call is TRBV20-1, the J call TRBJ1-2, with D possibly TRBD1 on 5 matching bases. CDR1 and CDR2 (germline): DFQATT, SNEGSKA (reference sequence). The CDR3 extends over 12 amino acids. V dropped 3 bases and J dropped 6 bases, with 11 bases sitting between them. This chain's CDR3 is CSASQGVNGYTF. The CDR3, as DNA: TGCAGTGCTAGTCAGGGTGTTAATGGCTACACCTTC.

The chain combines TRBV9 with TRBJ1-2; the match to TRBD1 covers 7 bases. Per germline, CDR1 SGDLS and CDR2 YYNGEE. Unmatched junction bases numbered 11, after V lost 3 bases and J lost 6 bases. The CDR3 totals 15 residues. As DNA, the CDR3 is TGTGCCAGCAGCGCCAGACAGGGAAGAGGAAATGGCTACACCTTC. Its translation: CASSARQGRGNGYTF.

This clonotype was detected a few times. One junction end does not reproduce the germline sequence, and a read error may be involved. This chain connects TRBV4-1 to TRBJ2-1; D is perhaps TRBD2 (6 bases). This CDR3 comprises 15 residues. Germline CDR1 and CDR2: MGHRA and YSYEKL. The CDR3: CASSQVSGLYNEQFF. The CDR3 DNA follows: TGCGCCAGCAGTCAAGTTAGCGGCCTCTACAATGAGCAGTTCTTC.

This clonotype was seen a few times. The chain uses TRBV19 and TRBJ1-1; no reliable D call. V gave up 3 bases and J gave up 4 bases, with 9 bases separating them. CDR1 is LNHDA and CDR2 is SQIVND in the germline V gene (reference sequence). The CDR3 runs to 13 residues. The CDR3 reads CASSMVGGTEAFF. The CDR3 coding sequence is TGTGCCAGTAGTATGGTCGGAGGCACTGAAGCTTTCTTT.

This chain links TRBV3-1 with TRBJ2-7; the match to TRBD2 covers 9 bases. With 1 base clipped from V and 3 bases from J, the junction kept 4 bases outside the gene matches. Germline V CDR1 and CDR2: LGHDT, YNNKEL (reference sequence). The CDR3 covers 15 residues. CDR3 sequence (DNA): TGTGCCAGCAGCCAAGGTCCAGCGGGGGGCTACGAGCAGTACTTC. Translating it yields CASSQGPAGGYEQYF.

This clonotype has at least ten counts. This chain connects TRBV2 to TRBJ1-5; D may be TRBD1 (5 bases). Germline assignment: CDR1 SNHLY and CDR2 FYNNEI. There are 14 residues in the CDR3. V was shortened by 6 bases and J by 3 bases, with 12 bases between the two germline ends. The CDR3 nucleotides are TGTGCCAGCAGGCCCGGGACGGACAATCAGCCCCAGCATTTT. It translates to CASRPGTDNQPQHF.